These 8 T cell receptor beta chains came from one sample sequenced in a study of monozygotic twins with inflammatory bowel disease. TCRdb reprocessed the 5' RACE reads and keeps a single row for each CDR3 protein, giving no DNA. In total, the table holds 330,000 or so distinct CDR3 sequences. The sample was blood. These receptors were obtained from a human donor with ulcerative colitis or Crohn's disease, or a healthy co-twin of an affected twin (not recorded which).

The J gene is TRBJ1-6, the V gene TRBV20-1; TCRdb picks TRBD1, but there is no DNA to check that call. The CDR3 runs 14 residues. Looked up from germline, CDR1 is DFQATT and CDR2 is SNEGSKA (reference sequence). CDR3 loop: CSATWTGYNSPLHF.

The J gene is TRBJ2-7, the V gene TRBV5-5; the TRBD1 assignment by TCRdb is unverifiable without DNA. Per the germline V gene, CDR1 is SGHKS and CDR2 is YYEKEE (reference sequence). The CDR3 consists of 14 residues. CDR3 protein: CASSADRVPYEQYF.

This chain uses TRBV12-3 or TRBV12-4 with TRBJ1-5. The CDR3 is 14 residues long. The CDR3 protein is CASSLRQSDQPQHF.

CDR3 region: CASSLSAVRADTQYF. The J gene is TRBJ2-3, the V gene TRBV12-3 or TRBV12-4; TCRdb indicates TRBD2, and absent DNA this call remains unverified. The CDR3 covers 15 residues.

This sequence joins TRBV9 and TRBJ2-2; the D gene TCRdb calls, TRBD1, cannot be checked with no DNA. Germline CDR1 reads SGDLS; CDR2 reads YYNGEE. The CDR3 has 17 residues. The CDR3 region is CASSAGPGHGETGELFF.

The rearrangement joins TRBV15 to TRBJ1-2; checking the TCRdb D call of TRBD1 is not possible without DNA. CDR1 LNHNV and CDR2 YYDKDF come from the germline V gene (reference sequence). This CDR3 region has 15 residues. The chain's CDR3 is CATSKGGGRGGGYTF.

The chain combines TRBV12-3 or TRBV12-4 with TRBJ2-2; TCRdb picks TRBD1, but there is no DNA to check that call. There are 12 residues in the CDR3. CDR3 loop: CASTPVSGELFF.

The chain links TRBV6-1 to TRBJ1-5; the D gene TCRdb calls, TRBD1, cannot be checked with no DNA. The CDR3 extends over 16 amino acids. Germline V gene sequence: CDR1 MNHNS, CDR2 SASEGT. CDR3 protein: CASSGYRGGNNQPQHF.